This T cell receptor (beta chain) was profiled in a study of T cell changes during pregnancy in multiple sclerosis. V dropped 9 bases and J dropped 3; count of bases not matched to a gene: 14. Germline CDR1 and CDR2: LNHNV and YYDKDF (reference sequence). The CDR3 has 15 residues. The repertoire was sequenced with immunoSEQ multiplex PCR; TCRdb's copy has only in-frame clones and lacks some. The sample has tens of thousands of clones; 94% are singletons. The J gene is TRBJ2-7, the V gene TRBV15; 7 nucleotides line up with TRBD2. The origin of this receptor is a female donor with multiple sclerosis, enrolled in a pregnancy study. Sequenced material: CD8+ T cells from peripheral blood mononuclear cells, taken in the third trimester of pregnancy. The CDR3 DNA follows: TGTGCCACTGGCCCTGTAGCGGGCACCCTCTACGAGCAGTACTTC. Protein product: CATGPVAGTLYEQYF.